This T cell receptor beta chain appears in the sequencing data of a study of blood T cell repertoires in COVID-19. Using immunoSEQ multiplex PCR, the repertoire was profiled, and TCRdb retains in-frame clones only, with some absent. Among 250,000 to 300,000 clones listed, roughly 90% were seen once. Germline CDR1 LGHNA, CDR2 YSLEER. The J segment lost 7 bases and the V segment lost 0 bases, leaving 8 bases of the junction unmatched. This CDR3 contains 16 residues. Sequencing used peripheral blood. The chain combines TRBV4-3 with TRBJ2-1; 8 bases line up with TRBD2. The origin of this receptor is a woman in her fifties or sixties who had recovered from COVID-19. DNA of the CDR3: TGCGCCAGCAGCCAAGATTTGGCGGGGGGCGAAAATGAGCAGTTCTTC. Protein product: CASSQDLAGGENEQFF.